This TCR beta chain derives from a study of blood T cell repertoires in COVID-19. The CDR3 is made up of 15 amino acids. The germline V gene has CDR1 SGHTA and CDR2 FQGTGA. Trimming cost V 1 base and J 0 bases, with 7 bases left between them. Sequencing was performed with immunoSEQ multiplex PCR; in TCRdb, only in-frame clones are kept and a portion is missing. The table includes 200,000 to 250,000 clones, roughly 88% detected once. This clonotype was obtained from a woman aged 50 to 60 who had recovered from COVID-19. The sample taken for sequencing was PBMCs or T cells enriched from blood (not recorded which). The gene calls are TRBV7-3 and TRBJ2-1; D unclear. The CDR3 sequence is CASSLSGSSYNEQFF. Written as DNA, the CDR3 is TGTGCCAGCAGCTTAAGCGGAAGCTCCTACAATGAGCAGTTCTTC.